This TCR beta chain emerged from a study of follicular helper T cells after annual influenza vaccination. Time point meaning: 2014-2015 season, 7 days after vaccination. CDR3 length equals 16 residues. Trimming took off 4 bases at V and 1 base at J, with 14 bases between the two ends. Germline V gene sequence: CDR1 SGHKS, CDR2 YYEKEE (reference sequence). Clones were read by immunoSEQ multiplex PCR, and TCRdb kept only the in-frame ones, dropping some. The table lists roughly 1,500 clones, approximately 70% of them singletons. Sequences were derived from CXCR5+ CD38+ circulating T follicular helper cells from blood, sampled 7 days after influenza vaccination. Subset in this sample: circulating Tfh, non-naive CD4+CXCR5+PD-1+ (ICOS+CD38+ or ICOS-CD38-). The chain has TRBV5-5 and TRBJ1-4, with D hard to call. This TCR was recovered from an adult who received the influenza vaccine. The DNA of the CDR3 is TGTGCCAGCAGCCCCGCGGCGGCGGTAACTAATGAAAAACTGTTTTTT. Amino acid sequence: CASSPAAAVTNEKLFF.